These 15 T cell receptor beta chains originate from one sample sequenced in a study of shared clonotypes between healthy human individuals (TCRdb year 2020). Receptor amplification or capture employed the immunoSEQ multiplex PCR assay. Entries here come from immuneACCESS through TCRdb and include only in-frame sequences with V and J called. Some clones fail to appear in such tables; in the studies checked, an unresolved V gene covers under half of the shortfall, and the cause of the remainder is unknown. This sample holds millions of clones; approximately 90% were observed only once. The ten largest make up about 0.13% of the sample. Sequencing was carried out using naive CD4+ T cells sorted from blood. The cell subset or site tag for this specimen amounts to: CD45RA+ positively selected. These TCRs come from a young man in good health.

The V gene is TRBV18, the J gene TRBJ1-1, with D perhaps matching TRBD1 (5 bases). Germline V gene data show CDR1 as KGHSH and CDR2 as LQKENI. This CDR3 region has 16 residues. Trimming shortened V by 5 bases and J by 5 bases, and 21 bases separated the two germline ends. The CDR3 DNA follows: TGTGCCAGCTCATCCTCAACTTTTACAGGAGATACTGAAGCTTTCTTT. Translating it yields CASSSSTFTGDTEAFF.

CDR3 loop: CASSFGVPGQGTDTQYF. CDR3 DNA: TGTGCCAGCAGTTTCGGGGTCCCGGGACAGGGGACAGATACGCAGTATTTT. This chain links TRBV28 with TRBJ2-3, with 10 bases lining up with TRBD1. This CDR3 is 17 amino acids long. With V trimmed by 3 bases and J by 3 bases, 9 bases remained unmatched. The germline V gene encodes CDR1 MDHEN and CDR2 SYDVKM.

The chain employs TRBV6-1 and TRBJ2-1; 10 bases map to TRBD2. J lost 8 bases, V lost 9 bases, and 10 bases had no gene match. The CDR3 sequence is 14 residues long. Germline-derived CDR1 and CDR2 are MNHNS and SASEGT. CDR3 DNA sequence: TGTGCCAGTGAGCTTAGCGGGGGGAAGGATGAGCAGTTCTTC. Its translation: CASELSGGKDEQFF.

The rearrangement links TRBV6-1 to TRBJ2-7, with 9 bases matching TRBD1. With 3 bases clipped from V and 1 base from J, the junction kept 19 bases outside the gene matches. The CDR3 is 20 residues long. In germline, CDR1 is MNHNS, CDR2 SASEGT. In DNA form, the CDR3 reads TGTGCCAGCAGTGAGAGGGGACAGGGAGAGTTCGGAGGCTTATCCTACGAGCAGTACTTC. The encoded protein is CASSERGQGEFGGLSYEQYF.

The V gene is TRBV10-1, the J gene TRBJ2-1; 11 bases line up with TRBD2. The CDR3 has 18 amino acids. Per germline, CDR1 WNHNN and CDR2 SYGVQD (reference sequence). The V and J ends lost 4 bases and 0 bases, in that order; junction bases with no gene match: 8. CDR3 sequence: CASSGAGTSGSSYNEQFF. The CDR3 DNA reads TGCGCCAGCAGTGGAGCCGGGACTAGCGGCAGCTCCTACAATGAGCAGTTCTTC.

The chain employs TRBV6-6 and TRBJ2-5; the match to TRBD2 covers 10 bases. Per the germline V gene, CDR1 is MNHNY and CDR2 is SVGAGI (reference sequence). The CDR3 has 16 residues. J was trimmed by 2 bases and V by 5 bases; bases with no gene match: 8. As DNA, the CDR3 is TGTGCCAGCAGTCCAATAACTAGCGGGGTACAAGAGACCCAGTACTTC. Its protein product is CASSPITSGVQETQYF.

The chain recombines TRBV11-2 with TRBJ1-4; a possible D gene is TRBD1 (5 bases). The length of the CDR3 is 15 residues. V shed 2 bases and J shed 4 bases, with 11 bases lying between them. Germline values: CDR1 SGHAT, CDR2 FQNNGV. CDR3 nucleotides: TGTGCCAGCAGCTTACAGGGTGGGAATAATGAAAAACTGTTTTTT. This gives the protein CASSLQGGNNEKLFF.

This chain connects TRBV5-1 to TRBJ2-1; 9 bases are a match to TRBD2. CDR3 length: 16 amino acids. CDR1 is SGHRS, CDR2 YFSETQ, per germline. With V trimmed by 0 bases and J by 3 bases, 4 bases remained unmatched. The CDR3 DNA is TGCGCCAGCAGCTTGGAGGTGACTAGCGGCTACAATGAGCAGTTCTTC. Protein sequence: CASSLEVTSGYNEQFF.

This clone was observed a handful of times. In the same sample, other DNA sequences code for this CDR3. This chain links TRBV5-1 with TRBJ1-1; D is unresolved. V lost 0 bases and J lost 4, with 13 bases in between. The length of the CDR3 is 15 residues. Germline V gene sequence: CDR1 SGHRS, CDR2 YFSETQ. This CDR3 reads CASSLAAGLGTEAFF. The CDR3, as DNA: TGCGCCAGCAGCTTGGCGGCGGGGTTGGGCACTGAAGCTTTCTTT.

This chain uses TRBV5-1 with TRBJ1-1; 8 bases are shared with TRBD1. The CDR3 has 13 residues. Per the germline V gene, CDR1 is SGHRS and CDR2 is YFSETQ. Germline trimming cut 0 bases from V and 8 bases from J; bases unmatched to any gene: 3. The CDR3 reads CASSLGWTGEAFF. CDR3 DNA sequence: TGCGCCAGCAGCTTGGGGTGGACAGGGGAAGCTTTCTTT.

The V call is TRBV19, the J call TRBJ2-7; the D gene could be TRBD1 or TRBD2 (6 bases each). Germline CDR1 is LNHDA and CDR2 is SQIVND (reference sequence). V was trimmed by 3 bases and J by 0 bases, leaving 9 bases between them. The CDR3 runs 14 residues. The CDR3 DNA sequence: TGTGCCAGTAGTATGAGGGGGGTCTCCTACGAGCAGTACTTC. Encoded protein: CASSMRGVSYEQYF.

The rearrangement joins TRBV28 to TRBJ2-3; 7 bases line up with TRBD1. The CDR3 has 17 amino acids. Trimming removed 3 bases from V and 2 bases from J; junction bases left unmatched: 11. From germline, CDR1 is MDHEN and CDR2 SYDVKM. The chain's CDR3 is CASSFWHRGQATDTQYF. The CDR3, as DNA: TGTGCCAGCAGTTTCTGGCATAGAGGACAGGCCACAGATACGCAGTATTTT.

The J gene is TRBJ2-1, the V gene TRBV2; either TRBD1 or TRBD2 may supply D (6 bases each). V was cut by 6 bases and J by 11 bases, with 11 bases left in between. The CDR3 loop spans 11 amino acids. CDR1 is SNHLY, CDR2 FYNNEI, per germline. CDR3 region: CASSPGAKQFF. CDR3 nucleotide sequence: TGTGCCAGCAGCCCGGGGGCCAAGCAGTTCTTC.

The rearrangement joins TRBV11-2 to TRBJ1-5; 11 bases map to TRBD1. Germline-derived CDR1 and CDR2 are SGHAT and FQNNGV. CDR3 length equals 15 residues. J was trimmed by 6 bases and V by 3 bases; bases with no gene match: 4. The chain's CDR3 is CASSFGTGGSQPQHF. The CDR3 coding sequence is TGTGCCAGCAGCTTCGGGACAGGGGGGAGTCAGCCCCAGCATTTT. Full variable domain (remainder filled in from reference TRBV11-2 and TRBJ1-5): EAGVAQSPRYKIIEKRQSVAFWCNPISGHATLYWYQQILGQGPKLLIQFQNNGVVDDSQLPKDRFSAERLKGVDSTLKIQPAKLEDSAVYLCASSFGTGGSQPQHFGDGTRLSIL.

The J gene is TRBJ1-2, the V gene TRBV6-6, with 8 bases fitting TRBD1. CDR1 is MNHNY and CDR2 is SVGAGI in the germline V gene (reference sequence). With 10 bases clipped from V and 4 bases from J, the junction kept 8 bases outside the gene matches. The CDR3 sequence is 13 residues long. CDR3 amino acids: CATAGQAIYGYTF. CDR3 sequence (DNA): TGTGCCACCGCGGGACAGGCTATCTATGGCTACACCTTC.